This T cell receptor beta chain comes out of a study of OX40 agonist ivuxolimab in advanced cancers. For context, the study as a whole: Ivuxolimab was an agonistic, fully human IgG2 monoclonal antibody directed against OX40 (CD134), a costimulatory receptor. Intravenous ivuxolimab was administered to patients every 2 weeks at six dose levels: 0.01, 0.1, 0.3, 1.5, 3 and 10 mg/kg. Of the approximately 54 patients in dose escalation, about 19 had hepatocellular carcinoma, approximately 15 had melanoma, 9 had renal cell carcinoma and 9 had head and neck cancer. In the dose-escalation cohort, nearly 85% of patients were male, and the mean age was around 60 years with a range of roughly 23 to 79. Prior anti-PD-1, anti-PD-L1 or anti-CTLA-4 therapy was permitted, and approximately 40% of dose-escalation patients had received checkpoint inhibitors. Partial responses occurred in three dose-escalation patients: two with cutaneous melanoma and one with hepatocellular carcinoma. Peripheral TCRbeta sequencing aimed to test whether ivuxolimab altered TCR sequence diversity and caused clonal T-cell expansion. The monotherapy dose-escalation portion (N ≈ 52 patients) of the phase I ivuxolimab trial is reported in the paper.

Genomic DNA was isolated from the sorted cells so that the TCRbeta CDR3 region could be sequenced. The immunoSEQ Assay was used to sequence the TCRbeta CDR3 regions. TCRdb mirrors the immuneACCESS table, restricted to in-frame sequences. Some clones are absent from its copies; in checked studies, under half trace to an unresolved V gene, and the reason for the others is unknown. A total of about 50,000 clones appear in this sample, 88% of them only once. The ten largest clones represent 0.85% to 1.2% of the sample. With respect to this clone: The clone's antigen remains unknown. No base quality values were provided; no much bigger clone lies one nucleotide off.

On the study overall, not on this receptor specifically: At doses of 0.1 to 3.0 mg/kg, clonal expansion of both CD4+ and CD8+ blood T cells was observed from baseline to week 6. Low levels of normalized T-cell clonal expansion were also seen in some patients who did not respond. After ivuxolimab, more expanded clones were found on average in CD8+ T cells than in CD4+ T cells. In the 0.1-3.0 mg/kg groups, partial responders had among the lowest normalized peripheral clonal expansion, particularly in CD8+ T cells. Which antigens the clonally expanded peripheral T cells were specific for was not determined.

Patients with autoimmune disease history or receiving systemic immunosuppression were excluded from the trial. Peripheral blood for TCR sequencing was collected from all dose cohorts at baseline, on cycle 4 day 1, and on cycle 7 day 1. The samples were drawn from a first-in-human, open-label, multicenter phase I dose-escalation trial of ivuxolimab. Adults with locally advanced or metastatic head and neck squamous cell, hepatocellular, melanoma or renal cell carcinoma were enrolled in the trial. Before TCR sequencing, CD4+ T cells and CD8+ T cells from peripheral blood were sorted into separate populations. From its cysteine to its phenylalanine, the CDR3 spans 13 amino acids. Only CDR3 DNA is held: 39 bases, read in frame from base 1. CDR1 and CDR2, per the germline V gene, are SGHTA and FQGTGA. V drops 3 bases and J drops 6 bases, leaving 10 bases in between.

The V and J genes are TRBV7-3 and TRBJ2-3, with TRBD2 as a weak D call on 5 bases. The clonotype was recovered from an adult with an advanced solid tumor such as melanoma, head and neck, liver or kidney cancer. This specimen was CD4+ or CD8+ T cells sorted from blood, taken in a trial of the OX40 agonist ivuxolimab. The encoded CDR3 is CASSFSDHDTQYF. Read as DNA, the sequence is TGTGCCAGCAGCTTTAGCGATCACGATACGCAGTATTTT.